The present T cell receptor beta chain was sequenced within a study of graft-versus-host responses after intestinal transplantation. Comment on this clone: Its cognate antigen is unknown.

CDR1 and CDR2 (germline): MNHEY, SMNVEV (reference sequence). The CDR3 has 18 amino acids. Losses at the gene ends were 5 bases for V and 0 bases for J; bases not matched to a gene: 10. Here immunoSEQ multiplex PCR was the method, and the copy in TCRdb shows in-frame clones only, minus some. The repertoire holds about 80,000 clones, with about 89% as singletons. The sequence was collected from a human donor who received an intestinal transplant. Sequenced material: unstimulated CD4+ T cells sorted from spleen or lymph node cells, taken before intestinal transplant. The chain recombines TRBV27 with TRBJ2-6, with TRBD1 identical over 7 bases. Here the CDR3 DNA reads TGTGCCAGCAGTCCCCTTGGCGGACAGGTCTCTGGGGCCAACGTCCTGACTTTC. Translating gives CASSPLGGQVSGANVLTF. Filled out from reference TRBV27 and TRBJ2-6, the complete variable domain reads EAQVTQNPRYLITVTGKKLTVTCSQNMNHEYMSWYRQDPGLGLRQIYYSMNVEVTDKGDVPEGYKVSRKEKRNFPLILESPSPNQTSLYFCASSPLGGQVSGANVLTFGAGSRLTVL.